These 15 T cell receptor beta chains share one sample of origin, sequenced in a study of T cells expressing NK-cell markers. TCRdb re-analyzed the 5' RACE reads; it lists each CDR3 protein once, without DNA. The table lists over 350,000 distinct CDR3 sequences. The source material was blood T cells: a sorted CD56 or NKG2C T cell subset, CD4+ or CD8+ T cells, or bulk PBMC T cells (not recorded which). These receptor sequences come from a woman aged 45-59 years in good health.

The chain combines TRBV5-1 with TRBJ2-3; TCRdb lists TRBD2, though no DNA is available to test this call. Germline V gene sequence: CDR1 SGHRS, CDR2 YFSETQ. The CDR3 is made up of 14 amino acids. This CDR3 is CASRGTTNTDTQYF.

This chain links TRBV29-1 with TRBJ2-1; lacking DNA, the TRBD2 call made by TCRdb goes unchecked. CDR3 length: 15 residues. CDR1 and CDR2 from the germline V gene are SQVTM and ANQGSEA. The CDR3 protein is CSAAASGVPYNEQFF.

The V gene is TRBV12-3 or TRBV12-4, the J gene TRBJ1-4; TCRdb's D call of TRBD1 is untestable without DNA. The CDR3 consists of 16 residues. CDR3 loop: CASSLHGSGGGEKLFF.

The genes are TRBV29-1 and TRBJ2-1; the D call from TCRdb, TRBD2, cannot be confirmed without DNA. The length of the CDR3 is 14 residues. Germline-derived CDR1 and CDR2 are SQVTM and ANQGSEA. CDR3 sequence: CSVAGGPSYNEQFF.

The rearrangement joins TRBV11-2 to TRBJ2-7; the D call from TCRdb, TRBD1, cannot be confirmed without DNA. CDR1 SGHAT and CDR2 FQNNGV come from the germline V gene. The CDR3 runs 15 residues. CDR3 sequence: CASSFPGTGGNEQYF.

This chain uses TRBV3-1 with TRBJ2-3. CDR3 length: 13 residues. The germline V gene has CDR1 LGHDT and CDR2 YNNKEL (reference sequence). CDR3 region: CASSQGSSGTQYF.

V gene TRBV4-1 combines with J gene TRBJ1-1; checking the TCRdb D call of TRBD1 is not possible without DNA. CDR1 is MGHRA, CDR2 YSYEKL, per germline. This CDR3 contains 14 residues. CDR3 sequence reads: CASSSQGRHTEAFF.

CDR3 residues: CSALLMDSGELFF. The chain couples TRBV20-1 to TRBJ2-2; TCRdb outputs TRBD2, but without DNA this stays unchecked. CDR3 length: 13 amino acids. The germline V gene has CDR1 DFQATT and CDR2 SNEGSKA (reference sequence).

This chain joins TRBV7-9 and TRBJ2-7. This CDR3 has 12 amino acids. The V gene's germline CDR1 is SEHNR and CDR2 FQNEAQ (reference sequence). The chain's CDR3 is CASSSGGRRQYF.

The chain is built from TRBV4-2 and TRBJ2-1; TCRdb calls TRBD2, which cannot be checked without DNA. This CDR3 is 15 amino acids long. Germline-derived CDR1 and CDR2 are LGHNA and YNFKEQ. The CDR3 region is CASSQEGGTYNEQFF.

The gene calls are TRBV19 and TRBJ2-4; TCRdb selects TRBD2, and the lack of DNA leaves this call unchecked. This CDR3 is built from 15 residues. The germline CDR1 and CDR2 sequences are LNHDA and SQIVND (reference sequence). The CDR3 here is CASSPRGALFNIQYF. Complete variable domain (other parts from reference TRBV19 and TRBJ2-4): DGGITQSPKYLFRKEGQNVTLSCEQNLNHDAMYWYRQDPGQGLRLIYYSQIVNDFQKGDIAEGYSVSREKKESFPLTVTSAQKNPTAFYLCASSPRGALFNIQYFGAGTRLSVL.

V gene TRBV20-1 combines with J gene TRBJ2-3; TCRdb selects TRBD1, and the lack of DNA leaves this call unchecked. Germline CDR1 DFQATT, CDR2 SNEGSKA (reference sequence). CDR3 length: 12 amino acids. CDR3 protein: CSATGELDTQYF.

The V call is TRBV6-1, the J call TRBJ2-3; TCRdb selects TRBD2, and the lack of DNA leaves this call unchecked. This CDR3 region has 14 residues. The germline V gene has CDR1 MNHNS and CDR2 SASEGT. CDR3 protein: CASRNRALRDTQYF.

V and J are TRBV20-1 and TRBJ2-3; TCRdb lists TRBD1, though no DNA is available to test this call. CDR3 size: 15 residues. Germline V lookup: CDR1 DFQATT, CDR2 SNEGSKA (reference sequence). The CDR3 protein is CSVTGRRIRTDTQYF.

V and J are TRBV5-1 and TRBJ2-3; TCRdb indicates TRBD1, and absent DNA this call remains unverified. The CDR3 is 14 amino acids. CDR1 is SGHRS and CDR2 is YFSETQ in the germline V gene. CDR3 region: CASSRGEGTDTQYF.